Below, 29 T cell receptor beta chains from the same sample are listed, as sequenced in a study of blood T cell repertoires in COVID-19 (dated by TCRdb to 2020 to 2022). Receptor amplification or capture employed the immunoSEQ multiplex PCR assay. In its TCRdb copy, this immuneACCESS table keeps in-frame sequences only and misses some clones. Where compared with another copy, unresolved V genes explain less than half of these, and the others have no known cause. The sample data list about 440,000 clones, and around nine tenths of these were observed just once. The ten largest account for roughly 4.3% of the sample. Sample: peripheral blood. The receptors were sampled from a woman aged 30 to 39 with acute or convalescent COVID-19.

The chain joins TRBV28 to TRBJ1-1; a weak D match, TRBD1 (5 bases). From germline, CDR1 is MDHEN and CDR2 SYDVKM. The CDR3 has 15 residues. Trimming stripped 3 bases from V and 3 bases from J, with 14 bases between. The CDR3 bases are TGTGCCAGCAGTTTGGGTGGGGCGCAGCACACTGAAGCTTTCTTT. Translating gives CASSLGGAQHTEAFF.

CDR3 residues: CASSLPSSGANVLTF. CDR3 DNA: TGTGCCAGCAGCTTGCCATCCTCTGGGGCCAACGTCCTGACTTTC. V is TRBV5-4 and J is TRBJ2-6, with D hard to call. Germline V gives CDR1 SGHNT, CDR2 YYREEE (reference sequence). The CDR3 has 15 amino acids. The ends were cut back, 1 base at V and 0 bases at J, with 5 bases in the middle.

V gene TRBV7-9 combines with J gene TRBJ1-2, with D perhaps matching TRBD1 (6 bases). Trimming took off 5 bases at V and 8 bases at J, with 21 bases between the two ends. The CDR3 totals 15 residues. CDR1 and CDR2 (germline): SEHNR, FQNEAQ (reference sequence). The CDR3 reads CASSLDRYHYEGYTF. The CDR3 DNA sequence: TGTGCCAGCAGCCTAGACAGGTACCATTACGAGGGCTACACCTTC.

The chain recombines TRBV3-1 (or the pseudogene TRBV3-2) with TRBJ2-5, with 10 bases identical to TRBD1. Germline V CDR1 and CDR2: LGHDT, YNNKEL (reference sequence). The ends lost 3 bases at V and 2 bases at J; junction bases unmatched: 6. The CDR3 contains 16 residues. CDR3: CASSHLDRGGQETQYF. CDR3 coding DNA: TGTGCCAGCAGCCATTTGGACAGGGGGGGACAAGAGACCCAGTACTTC.

J is TRBJ1-1 and V is TRBV5-5, with D possibly TRBD1 on 6 matching bases. The CDR3 runs to 17 residues. The germline V and J ends were trimmed by 2 bases and 0 bases, with 17 bases remaining between them. Per the germline V gene, CDR1 is SGHKS and CDR2 is YYEKEE (reference sequence). Written as DNA, the CDR3 is TGTGCCAGCAGCTTCCGGCCGCAGGGGAACATGAACACTGAAGCTTTCTTT. This codes for CASSFRPQGNMNTEAFF.

The chain joins TRBV6-5 to TRBJ2-7; 7 positions match TRBD2. Germline CDR1 MNHEY, CDR2 SVGAGI. The V gene end was trimmed by 0 bases and the J gene end by 4 bases; junction bases not matched to a gene: 3. The CDR3 loop spans 14 amino acids. CDR3 nucleotides: TGTGCCAGCAGTTACTCGGTCGGGGGGTACGAGCAGTACTTC. Amino acids: CASSYSVGGYEQYF.

V gene TRBV19 combines with J gene TRBJ1-1; maybe TRBD1 (5 bases). This CDR3 has 14 residues. Germline assignment: CDR1 LNHDA and CDR2 SQIVND (reference sequence). Trimming pared 7 bases from V and 1 base from J, leaving 13 bases between. CDR3 amino acids: CASTQVGGNTEAFF. The DNA of the CDR3 is TGTGCCAGTACCCAGGTGGGGGGGAACACTGAAGCTTTCTTT.

The gene calls are TRBV4-1 and TRBJ1-1; no definite D call. There are 14 residues in the CDR3. Germline-derived CDR1 and CDR2 are MGHRA and YSYEKL. V lost 3 bases to trimming and J lost 3 bases, with 11 bases between them. In nucleotides, the CDR3 is TGCGCCAGCAGCCACCAACCCCGGGACACTGAAGCTTTCTTT. Its protein product is CASSHQPRDTEAFF.

This clone was seen a few times. This CDR3 is also generated by other DNA sequences in the sample. V is TRBV9 and J is TRBJ1-2; 8 bases are shared with TRBD1. Trimming removed 3 bases from V and 6 bases from J; junction bases left unmatched: 7. The length of the CDR3 is 14 residues. Germline V CDR1 and CDR2: SGDLS, YYNGEE. The CDR3 region has the DNA TGTGCCAGCAGCGGCAGGGGGCTATTGGATGGCTACACCTTC. Its protein product is CASSGRGLLDGYTF.

The chain uses TRBV30 and TRBJ1-1; weak D call: TRBD1 (5 bases). V was shortened by 5 bases and J by 1 base, with 8 bases between the two germline ends. The CDR3 covers 12 residues. Germline V gene lookup returns CDR1 GTSNPN and CDR2 SVGIG (reference sequence). CDR3 amino acids: CAWGGENTEAFF. The CDR3 nucleotides are TGTGCCTGGGGGGGAGAGAACACTGAAGCTTTCTTT.

With respect to this clone: The junction differs from germline at one of its ends, possibly a read error. The chain recombines TRBV29-1 with TRBJ1-2, with 9 bases identical to TRBD1. CDR1 SQVTM and CDR2 ANQGSEA come from the germline V gene. The CDR3 spans 14 residues. The CDR3 coding sequence is TGCAGCGTTGATGACACAGGGGGCAACTATGGCTACATCTTC. It is translated as CSVDDTGGNYGYIF.

The chain carries TRBV6-5 and TRBJ2-1; 9 nucleotides agree with TRBD1. Germline V gene sequence: CDR1 MNHEY, CDR2 SVGAGI. The CDR3 runs to 14 residues. Germline trimming cut 11 bases from V and 2 bases from J; bases unmatched to any gene: 7. The CDR3 reads CAGTGGAPYNEQFF. As DNA, the CDR3 is TGTGCCGGCACAGGGGGCGCACCCTACAATGAGCAGTTCTTC.

The chain links TRBV19 to TRBJ2-5; 8 bases are shared with TRBD1. The CDR3 has 14 amino acids. Germline loops: CDR1 LNHDA, CDR2 SQIVND (reference sequence). V shed 6 bases and J 3 bases; nucleotides not matched to a gene: 6. CDR3 loop: CASSRTGTEETQYF. CDR3 nucleotide sequence: TGTGCCAGTAGCCGGACAGGGACCGAAGAGACCCAGTACTTC.

V is TRBV30 and J is TRBJ2-7; D is perhaps TRBD1 (6 bases). CDR1 GTSNPN and CDR2 SVGIG come from the germline V gene (reference sequence). Between the trimmed V and J ends, which lost 3 bases and 0 bases, there was a span of 18 bases. The CDR3 spans 16 residues. CDR3 coding DNA: TGTGCCTGGAGGACCTACCGACAGGCCGACTCCTACGAGCAGTACTTC. Translated, it gives CAWRTYRQADSYEQYF.

The chain has TRBV9 and TRBJ2-1, with 7 bases matching TRBD1. Per the germline V gene, CDR1 is SGDLS and CDR2 is YYNGEE. This CDR3 comprises 17 residues. V shed 0 bases, J shed 4 bases, and the junction held 10 bases outside the gene matches. CDR3 region: CASSVAAGGRSYNEQFF. CDR3 nucleotide sequence: TGTGCCAGCAGCGTAGCGGCAGGGGGACGGTCATACAATGAGCAGTTCTTC.

CDR3 loop: CATSGGGYEQYF. Here the CDR3 DNA reads TGTGCCACATCAGGGGGCGGGTACGAGCAGTACTTC. The chain is built from TRBV24-1 and TRBJ2-7, with 8 bases that match TRBD1. The CDR3 sequence is 12 residues long. The V gene end was trimmed by 10 bases and the J gene end by 4 bases; junction bases not matched to a gene: 5. Germline V lookup: CDR1 KGHDR, CDR2 SFDVKD.

The chain employs TRBV21-1 and TRBJ1-1; the table's D call, TRBD1, was not checked against the DNA. TRBV21-1 is designated a pseudogene. The CDR3 covers 15 residues. The CDR3 loop reads CASSKINRGETEAFF. As DNA, the CDR3 is TGTGCCAGCAGCAAAATTAACAGGGGGGAGACTGAAGCTTTCTTT.

V and J are TRBV28 and TRBJ2-1, with 7 nucleotides matching TRBD2. The length of the CDR3 is 15 residues. CDR1 is MDHEN, CDR2 SYDVKM, per germline. J lost 4 bases, V lost 2 bases, and 5 bases had no gene match. The CDR3 DNA reads TGTGCCAGCAGTTTAACGGGGGGATCGTACAATGAGCAGTTCTTC. Translated: CASSLTGGSYNEQFF. The full variable domain, in which reference TRBV28 and TRBJ2-1 provide the parts outside the CDR3, is DVKVTQSSRYLVKRTGEKVFLECVQDMDHENMFWYRQDPGLGLRLIYFSYDVKMKEKGDIPEGYSVSREKKERFSLILESASTNQTSMYLCASSLTGGSYNEQFFGPGTRLTVL.

This rearrangement joins TRBV9 to TRBJ2-5; possible D gene TRBD2, 6 bases. This CDR3 has 15 amino acids. The germline V gene encodes CDR1 SGDLS and CDR2 YYNGEE. V dropped 0 bases and J dropped 5 bases, with 14 bases sitting between them. CDR3 sequence reads: CASSVAAGLGETQYF. DNA for the CDR3: TGTGCCAGCAGCGTAGCCGCGGGGCTCGGGGAGACCCAGTACTTC.

As DNA, the CDR3 is TGCGCCAGCACCCCAGAGGGCAGGACAGGCACAGATACGCAGTATTTT. This sequence encodes CASTPEGRTGTDTQYF. This chain links TRBV5-1 with TRBJ2-3, with TRBD1 as a possible D gene (6 bases). The CDR3 totals 16 residues. V lost 6 bases, J lost 1 base, and 18 bases lay in between. Germline V gives CDR1 SGHRS, CDR2 YFSETQ.

In this sample, this clone turned up a few times. The chain links TRBV15 to TRBJ2-7, with 13 nucleotides matching TRBD2. This CDR3 is built from 14 residues. CDR1 and CDR2 from the germline V gene are LNHNV and YYDKDF (reference sequence). V dropped 3 bases and J dropped 5; count of bases not matched to a gene: 1. The CDR3 DNA reads TGTGCCACCAGCAGGGGACTAGCGGGGAACGAGCAGTACTTC. This gives the protein CATSRGLAGNEQYF.

This clone was detected only once. J is TRBJ2-5 and V is TRBV2, with TRBD2 matching 7 bases. In germline, CDR1 is SNHLY, CDR2 FYNNEI. J lost 5 bases, V lost 7 bases, and 7 bases had no gene match. The CDR3 runs 13 residues. This CDR3 reads CASKAAGWETQYF. The CDR3 nucleotides read TGTGCCAGCAAGGCAGCGGGATGGGAGACCCAGTACTTC.

V gene TRBV30 combines with J gene TRBJ2-2; TRBD2 might be the D (6 bases). Germline assignment: CDR1 GTSNPN and CDR2 SVGIG (reference sequence). Between the trimmed V and J ends, which lost 5 bases and 8 bases, there was a span of 9 bases. The CDR3 is made up of 11 amino acids. This CDR3 reads CAWAGGGELFF. The CDR3 DNA follows: TGTGCCTGGGCCGGGGGTGGGGAGCTGTTTTTT. Supplemented by reference TRBV30 and TRBJ2-2, the full variable domain reads SQTIHQWPATLVQPVGSPLSLECTVEGTSNPNLYWYRQAAGRGLQLLFYSVGIGQISSEVPQNLSASRPQDRQFILSSKKLLLSDSGFYLCAWAGGGELFFGEGSRLTVL.

CDR3 coding DNA: TGTGCCAGCAGTCTACGACAAGGGGGCTTCGATACGCAGTATTTT. Its protein product is CASSLRQGGFDTQYF. V is TRBV27 and J is TRBJ2-3, with 7 positions matching TRBD1. Germline lookup yields CDR1 MNHEY and CDR2 SMNVEV (reference sequence). V dropped 5 bases and J dropped 6; count of bases not matched to a gene: 11. The CDR3 is 15 amino acids.

This chain connects TRBV19 to TRBJ1-5, with unresolved D. Per the germline V gene, CDR1 is LNHDA and CDR2 is SQIVND (reference sequence). This CDR3 is 15 amino acids long. The germline V and J ends were trimmed by 5 bases and 5 bases, with 16 bases remaining between them. In DNA form, the CDR3 reads TGTGCCAGTAGTTCCCAATCGGTATCTTATCAGCCCCAGCATTTT. Amino acid sequence: CASSSQSVSYQPQHF.

V is TRBV11-2 and J is TRBJ2-5; unclear D gene. The CDR3 is made up of 15 amino acids. Germline CDR1 and CDR2: SGHAT and FQNNGV. The V end lost 1 base, the J end lost 5 bases, and 14 bases lay between the germline ends. CDR3 in DNA: TGTGCCAGCAGCTTAGTGCGAGGTGGGTCCGAGACCCAGTACTTC. Amino acids: CASSLVRGGSETQYF.

The chain is built from TRBV15 and TRBJ1-5, with D possibly being TRBD1 (5 bases). The CDR3 contains 13 residues. Germline V gene data show CDR1 as LNHNV and CDR2 as YYDKDF (reference sequence). The V gene lost 3 bases and the J gene lost 7 bases, with 10 bases spanning the gap. The CDR3 sequence: CATSRTVGQPQHF. CDR3 in DNA: TGTGCCACCAGCAGGACAGTCGGCCAGCCCCAGCATTTT.

This chain links TRBV28 with TRBJ1-6; 12 bases line up with TRBD1. The ends lost 6 bases at V and 4 bases at J; junction bases unmatched: 4. Germline-derived CDR1 and CDR2 are MDHEN and SYDVKM. The CDR3 is 16 residues long. The CDR3 sequence: CASRGTGGGYNSPLHF. The CDR3 DNA reads as TGTGCCAGCAGGGGGACAGGGGGCGGGTATAATTCACCCCTCCACTTT.

The chain recombines TRBV29-1 with TRBJ2-5; tentative D call: TRBD2 (6 bases). The germline V gene encodes CDR1 SQVTM and CDR2 ANQGSEA. V lost 2 bases, J lost 4 bases, and 14 bases lay in between. There are 14 residues in the CDR3. CDR3 nucleotide sequence: TGCAGCGTTGAAATGGAGGGATGGGTAGAGACCCAGTACTTC. This gives the protein CSVEMEGWVETQYF.